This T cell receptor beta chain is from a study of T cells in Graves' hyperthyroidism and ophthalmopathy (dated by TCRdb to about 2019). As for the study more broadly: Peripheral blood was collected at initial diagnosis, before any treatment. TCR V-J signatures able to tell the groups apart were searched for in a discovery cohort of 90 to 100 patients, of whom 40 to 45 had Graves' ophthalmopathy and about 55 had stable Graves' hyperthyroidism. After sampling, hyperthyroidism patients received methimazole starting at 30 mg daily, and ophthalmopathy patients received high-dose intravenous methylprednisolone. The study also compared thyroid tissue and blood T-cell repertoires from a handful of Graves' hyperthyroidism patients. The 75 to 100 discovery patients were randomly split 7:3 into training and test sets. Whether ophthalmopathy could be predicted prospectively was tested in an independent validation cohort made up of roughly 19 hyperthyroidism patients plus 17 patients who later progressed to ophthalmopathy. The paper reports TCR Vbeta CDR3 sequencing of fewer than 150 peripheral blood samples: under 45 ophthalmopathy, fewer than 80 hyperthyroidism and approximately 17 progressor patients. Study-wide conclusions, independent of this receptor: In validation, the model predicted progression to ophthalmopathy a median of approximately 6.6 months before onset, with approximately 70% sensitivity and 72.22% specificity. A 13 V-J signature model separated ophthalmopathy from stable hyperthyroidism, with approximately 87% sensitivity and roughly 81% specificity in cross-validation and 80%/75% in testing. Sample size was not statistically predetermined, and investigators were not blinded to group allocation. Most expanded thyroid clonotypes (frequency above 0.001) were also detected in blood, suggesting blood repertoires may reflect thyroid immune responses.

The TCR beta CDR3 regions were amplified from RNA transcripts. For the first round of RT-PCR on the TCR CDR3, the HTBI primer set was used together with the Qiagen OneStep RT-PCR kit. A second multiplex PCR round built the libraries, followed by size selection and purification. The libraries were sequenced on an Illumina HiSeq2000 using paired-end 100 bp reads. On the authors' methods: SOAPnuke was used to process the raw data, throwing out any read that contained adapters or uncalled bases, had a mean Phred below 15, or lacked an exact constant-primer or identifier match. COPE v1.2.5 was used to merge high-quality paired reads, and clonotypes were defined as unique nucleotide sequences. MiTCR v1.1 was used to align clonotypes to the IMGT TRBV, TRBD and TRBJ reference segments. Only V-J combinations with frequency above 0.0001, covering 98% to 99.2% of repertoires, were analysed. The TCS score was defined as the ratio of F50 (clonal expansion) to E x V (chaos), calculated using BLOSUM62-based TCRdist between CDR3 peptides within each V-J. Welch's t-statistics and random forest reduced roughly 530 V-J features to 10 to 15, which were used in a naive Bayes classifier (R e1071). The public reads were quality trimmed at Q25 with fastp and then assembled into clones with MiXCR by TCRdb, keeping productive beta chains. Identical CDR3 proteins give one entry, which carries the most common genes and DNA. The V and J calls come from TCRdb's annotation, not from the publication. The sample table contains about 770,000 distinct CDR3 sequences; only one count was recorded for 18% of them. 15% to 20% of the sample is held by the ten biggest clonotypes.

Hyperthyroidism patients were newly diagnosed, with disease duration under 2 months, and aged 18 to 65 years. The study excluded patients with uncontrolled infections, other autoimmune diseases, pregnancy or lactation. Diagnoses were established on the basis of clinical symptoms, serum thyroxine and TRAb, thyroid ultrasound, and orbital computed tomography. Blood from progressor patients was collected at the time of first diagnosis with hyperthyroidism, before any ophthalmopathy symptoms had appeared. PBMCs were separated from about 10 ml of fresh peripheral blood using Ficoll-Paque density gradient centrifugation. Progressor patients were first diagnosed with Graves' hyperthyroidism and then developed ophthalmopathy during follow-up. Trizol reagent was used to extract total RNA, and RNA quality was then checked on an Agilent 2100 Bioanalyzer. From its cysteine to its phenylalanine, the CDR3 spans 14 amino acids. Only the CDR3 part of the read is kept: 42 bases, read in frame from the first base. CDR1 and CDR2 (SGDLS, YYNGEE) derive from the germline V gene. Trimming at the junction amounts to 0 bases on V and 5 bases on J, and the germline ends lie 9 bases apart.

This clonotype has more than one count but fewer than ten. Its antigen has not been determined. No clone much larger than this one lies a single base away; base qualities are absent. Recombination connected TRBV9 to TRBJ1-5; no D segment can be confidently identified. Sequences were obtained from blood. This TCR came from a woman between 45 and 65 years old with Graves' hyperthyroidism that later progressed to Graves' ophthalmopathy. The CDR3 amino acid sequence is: CASSVDSVYQPQHF. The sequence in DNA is TGTGCCAGCAGCGTAGACAGTGTGTATCAGCCCCAGCATTTT.